The TCR beta chain described here comes from a study of cytomegalovirus exposure and HLA in healthy donors. Study-level information: Falling in the Caucasian-associated ancestry cluster were 80% to 90% of 398 genotyped donors.

In the PCR, 60 Vbeta and 13 Jbeta primers were used. In the original processing: Later, 65 million to 85 million unique TCR beta chains were counted in an analysis, and some 10 million of them were shared. Some clones are missing from TCRdb's copy, which holds only in-frame ones; the method was immunoSEQ multiplex PCR. The V and J calls and clone size were taken over from that table, and D and trimming were inferred from the DNA. The sample shows around 200,000 clones, 65% to 80% of them seen only once. General study findings and limits: At a 0.05 false discovery rate, a later analysis found 18,000 or so TCR beta sequences to be associated with HLA alleles. Later examination showed HLA-associated TCR beta chains had greater clonal expansion than equally common others.

This clone was seen just once. No antigen is known for it. Germline V gene sequence: CDR1 SGHRS, CDR2 YFSETQ. This CDR3 contains 15 residues. The junction had 3 bases not matched to a gene; V was cut back by 4 bases and J by 2 bases. The sample consisted of PBMCs. V usage is TRBV5-1 and J usage is TRBJ2-1; 10 bases are shared with TRBD2. This TCR was sampled from a girl aged 2-10 years in good health and CMV-seronegative. CDR3 in amino acids: CASSMTSGPYNEQFF. The CDR3 DNA reads as TGCGCCAGCAGCATGACTAGCGGGCCCTACAATGAGCAGTTCTTC.